A single sample gave rise to the 21 T cell receptor beta chains below, sequenced in a study of OX40 agonist ivuxolimab in advanced cancers. The data were produced by immunoSEQ multiplex PCR, yet TCRdb's version contains in-frame clones alone and is incomplete. In the table there are roughly 48,000 clones, 83% of which are singletons. Specimen: CD4+ or CD8+ T cells sorted from blood, collected in a trial of the OX40 agonist ivuxolimab. The receptors come from an adult with an advanced solid tumor such as melanoma, head and neck, liver or kidney cancer.

The chain uses TRBV11-3 and TRBJ2-5; D may be TRBD1 (6 bases). V was trimmed by 5 bases and J by 4 bases, leaving 8 bases between them. The CDR3 runs to 12 residues. Germline V CDR1 and CDR2: SGHNT, YENEEA. The CDR3 nucleotides read TGTGCCAGCAGCCCGGACAGAGAGACCCAGTACTTC. Encoded protein: CASSPDRETQYF.

V and J are TRBV7-9 and TRBJ1-2; 9 bases align to TRBD1. Germline V gives CDR1 SEHNR, CDR2 FQNEAQ (reference sequence). The CDR3 is 15 residues long. Trimming took 5 bases from V and 3 from J; bases not matched to a gene: 7. The CDR3, as DNA: TGTGCCAGCAGCCCACACAGGGGGCGTGACTATGGCTACACCTTC. Translating gives CASSPHRGRDYGYTF.

This clone was detected only a few times. The V gene is TRBV5-1, the J gene TRBJ2-3, with a weak D call TRBD1 (6 bases). The germline CDR1 and CDR2 sequences are SGHRS and YFSETQ. The V gene lost 0 bases and the J gene lost 2 bases, with 10 bases spanning the gap. The CDR3 is 15 amino acids. The CDR3 sequence is CASSLEGHITDTQYF. The CDR3 DNA reads as TGCGCCAGCAGCTTGGAGGGACACATCACAGATACGCAGTATTTT. The variable domain in full, with the rest retrieved from reference TRBV5-1 and TRBJ2-3, is KAGVTQTPRYLIKTRGQQVTLSCSPISGHRSVSWYQQTPGQGLQFLFEYFSETQRNKGNFPGRFSGRQFSNSRSEMNVSTLELGDSALYLCASSLEGHITDTQYFGPGTRLTVL.

Only one count was recorded for this clone. The chain couples TRBV6-1 to TRBJ1-2, with 7 bases matching TRBD1. In germline, CDR1 is MNHNS, CDR2 SASEGT. This CDR3 is built from 13 residues. The J segment lost 3 bases and the V segment lost 4 bases, leaving 2 bases of the junction unmatched. This CDR3 reads CASSGQGHYGYTF. CDR3 DNA: TGTGCCAGCAGTGGACAGGGCCACTATGGCTACACCTTC.

This clone was found once. The chain joins TRBV7-2 to TRBJ1-5; TRBD1 is a possible D gene (6 bases). Trimming removed 2 bases from V and 2 bases from J, with 10 bases in between. This CDR3 is built from 15 residues. Germline loops: CDR1 SGHTA, CDR2 FQGNSA. As DNA, the CDR3 is TGTGCCAGCAGCTTATCCAGGGGTCGCAATCAGCCCCAGCATTTT. Translated: CASSLSRGRNQPQHF.

V and J are TRBV2 and TRBJ1-2; TRBD1 is a possible D gene (6 bases). V was trimmed by 7 bases and J by 4 bases, leaving 13 bases between them. The germline gives CDR1 SNHLY, CDR2 FYNNEI. CDR3 length equals 13 residues. CDR3 loop: CASKAGEFYGYTF. The CDR3 DNA reads as TGTGCCAGCAAGGCAGGGGAGTTCTATGGCTACACCTTC.

The chain is built from TRBV19 and TRBJ2-3; tentative D call: TRBD2 (5 bases). From germline, CDR1 is LNHDA and CDR2 SQIVND (reference sequence). The CDR3 is 16 residues long. Trimming stripped 6 bases from V and 3 bases from J, with 19 bases between. The CDR3 sequence is CASSHKSVRVTDTQYF. The DNA for the CDR3 is TGTGCCAGTAGCCACAAATCCGTGCGGGTGACAGATACGCAGTATTTT.

V gene TRBV6-4 combines with J gene TRBJ1-1, with 9 bases identical to TRBD1. The CDR3 is 14 residues long. Germline CDR1 and CDR2: MRHNA and SNTAGT. The trim removed 5 bases at V and 4 bases at J, leaving 5 bases unmatched. The CDR3 sequence: CASSSSTGGTEAFF. The CDR3 region has the DNA TGTGCCAGCAGTTCATCGACAGGGGGCACTGAAGCTTTCTTT.

The chain has TRBV7-2 and TRBJ2-5; 8 bases align to TRBD2. The CDR3 length is 15 residues. In germline, CDR1 is SGHTA, CDR2 FQGNSA. J lost 2 bases, V lost 0 bases, and 2 bases had no gene match. CDR3 sequence: CASSLASGVQETQYF. The CDR3 DNA sequence: TGTGCCAGCAGCTTAGCTAGCGGGGTGCAAGAGACCCAGTACTTC.

The rearrangement joins TRBV5-6 to TRBJ1-2; D is unresolved. This CDR3 has 13 residues. CDR1 is SGHDT and CDR2 is YYEEEE in the germline V gene. Trimming cost V 3 bases and J 7 bases, with 13 bases left between them. CDR3 nucleotide sequence: TGTGCCAGCAGCTCCGACTATTACGGTGGCTACACCTTC. This gives the protein CASSSDYYGGYTF.

V is TRBV7-8 and J is TRBJ2-3; 8 bases match TRBD1. Germline V gene lookup returns CDR1 SGHVS and CDR2 FQNEAQ. V trimming: 1 base; J trimming: 1 base; junction bases outside the gene matches: 1. The CDR3 is 15 amino acids. Written as DNA, the CDR3 is TGTGCCAGCAGCTTAGAGGACAGGGGCACAGATACGCAGTATTTT. It is translated as CASSLEDRGTDTQYF.

J is TRBJ1-4 and V is TRBV23-1, with 7 positions matching TRBD1. TRBV23-1 belongs to the ORF category, with a function that is uncertain. J lost 4 bases, V lost 6 bases, and 8 bases had no gene match. The CDR3 consists of 15 residues. The CDR3 bases are TGCGCCAGCAGACGAGACAGGGATAATAATGAAAAACTGTTTTTT. Translation: CASRRDRDNNEKLFF.

The V call is TRBV6-5, the J call TRBJ2-5; tentative D call: TRBD1 (6 bases). The V gene's germline CDR1 is MNHEY and CDR2 SVGAGI. CDR3 length: 15 residues. V lost 0 bases, J lost 2 bases, and 10 bases lay in between. CDR3 coding DNA: TGTGCCAGCAGTTACTCGATCCAGGGGCAAGAGACCCAGTACTTC. Amino acids: CASSYSIQGQETQYF.

The genes are TRBV5-1 and TRBJ2-3, with TRBD2 as a possible D gene (6 bases). CDR3 length: 15 amino acids. The germline gives CDR1 SGHRS, CDR2 YFSETQ. Between the trimmed V and J ends, which lost 2 bases and 4 bases, there was a span of 14 bases. CDR3 sequence reads: CASSFQGRGADTQYF. The CDR3 bases are TGCGCCAGCAGCTTCCAAGGACGCGGGGCAGATACGCAGTATTTT.

The chain is built from TRBV4-3 and TRBJ2-2; D gene uncertain. This CDR3 comprises 14 residues. The V gene lost 4 bases and the J gene lost 7 bases, with 13 bases spanning the gap. Germline CDR1 and CDR2: LGHNA and YSLEER. The CDR3 bases are TGCGCCAGCAGCCCAATACTGTACGGCGGGGAGCTGTTTTTT. This gives the protein CASSPILYGGELFF.

The CDR3 nucleotides read TGTGCCACCAGCAGAGATCGGACAGGGGGCGGCTATGGCTACACCTTC. It is translated as CATSRDRTGGGYGYTF. The chain employs TRBV15 and TRBJ1-2, with TRBD1 matching over 11 bases. The CDR3 covers 16 residues. Germline V CDR1 and CDR2: LNHNV, YYDKDF (reference sequence). V was pared by 0 bases and J by 4 bases, with 4 bases of the junction left unmatched. The full variable domain, its missing parts supplied by reference TRBV15 and TRBJ1-2, is DAMVIQNPRYQVTQFGKPVTLSCSQTLNHNVMYWYQQKSSQAPKLLFHYYDKDFNNEADTPDNFQSRRPNTSFCFLDIRSPGLGDTAMYLCATSRDRTGGGYGYTFGSGTRLTVV.

The chain combines TRBV6-5 with TRBJ2-7; TRBD1 is a possible D gene (6 bases). V dropped 6 bases and J dropped 2 bases, with 17 bases sitting between them. The CDR3 extends over 15 amino acids. Germline CDR1 MNHEY, CDR2 SVGAGI. The CDR3, as DNA: TGTGCCAGCAGCTTGGCAGGGGCTGGGGCCTACGAGCAGTACTTC. Its translation: CASSLAGAGAYEQYF.

This chain uses TRBV7-2 with TRBJ2-5, with TRBD2 as a possible D gene (5 bases). The V end lost 4 bases, the J end lost 5 bases, and 11 bases lay between the germline ends. The CDR3 has 13 amino acids. Germline V gene lookup returns CDR1 SGHTA and CDR2 FQGNSA. The CDR3 DNA reads TGTGCCAGCAGCTCACTAGACGGGGAGACCCAGTACTTC. The encoded protein is CASSSLDGETQYF.

As concerns this clone: At one end, the junction sequence differs from germline, possibly due to a read error. The J gene is TRBJ2-7, the V gene TRBV7-9, with 8 bases aligning to TRBD1. Germline V lookup: CDR1 SEHNR, CDR2 FQNEAQ (reference sequence). There are 10 residues in the CDR3. For the CDR3, the DNA is TGTGCCAGCAGCGGGACAGGAATCGCTTTC. Protein sequence: CASSGTGIAF.

The chain employs TRBV5-1 and TRBJ1-3, with D unresolved. Germline loops: CDR1 SGHRS, CDR2 YFSETQ. The CDR3 covers 15 residues. V lost 3 bases to trimming and J lost 0 bases, with 10 bases between them. The CDR3 loop is CASSSGSSSGNTIYF. DNA for the CDR3: TGCGCCAGCAGCTCAGGCTCGAGCTCTGGAAACACCATATATTTT.

The genes are TRBV10-1 and TRBJ2-3, with 8 bases that match TRBD1. Germline assignment: CDR1 WNHNN and CDR2 SYGVQD (reference sequence). V shed 4 bases and J 2 bases; nucleotides not matched to a gene: 2. This CDR3 contains 14 residues. CDR3 nucleotides: TGCGCCAGCAGTGGGACAGGGCTCACAGATACGCAGTATTTT. Amino acid sequence: CASSGTGLTDTQYF.